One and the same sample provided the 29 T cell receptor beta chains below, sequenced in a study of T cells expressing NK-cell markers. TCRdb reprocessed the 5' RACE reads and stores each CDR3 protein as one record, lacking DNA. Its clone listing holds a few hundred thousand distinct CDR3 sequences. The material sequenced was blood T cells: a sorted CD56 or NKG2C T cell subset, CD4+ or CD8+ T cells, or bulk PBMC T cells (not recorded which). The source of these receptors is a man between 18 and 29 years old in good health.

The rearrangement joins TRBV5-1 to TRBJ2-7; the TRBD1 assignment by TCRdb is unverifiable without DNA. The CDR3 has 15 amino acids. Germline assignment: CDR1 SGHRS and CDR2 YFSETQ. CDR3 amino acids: CASTRPGTGGNEQYF.

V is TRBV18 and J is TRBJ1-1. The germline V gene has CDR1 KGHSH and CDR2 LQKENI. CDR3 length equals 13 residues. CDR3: CASLRTADTEAFF.

The CDR3 sequence is CASSLGGQGWKSGYGYTF. V gene TRBV12-3 or TRBV12-4 combines with J gene TRBJ1-2; TCRdb selects TRBD1, and the lack of DNA leaves this call unchecked. CDR3 length: 18 amino acids.

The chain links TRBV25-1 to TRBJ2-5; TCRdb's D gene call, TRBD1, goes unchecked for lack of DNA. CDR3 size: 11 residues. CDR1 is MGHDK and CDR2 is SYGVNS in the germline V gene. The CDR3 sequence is CASSEGPTQYF.

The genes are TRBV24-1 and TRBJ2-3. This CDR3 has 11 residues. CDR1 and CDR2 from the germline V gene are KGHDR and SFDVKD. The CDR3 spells CATSDLDTQYF.

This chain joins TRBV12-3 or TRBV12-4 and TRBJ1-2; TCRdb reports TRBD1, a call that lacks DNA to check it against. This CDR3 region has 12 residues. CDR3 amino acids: CASSPTGYGYTF.

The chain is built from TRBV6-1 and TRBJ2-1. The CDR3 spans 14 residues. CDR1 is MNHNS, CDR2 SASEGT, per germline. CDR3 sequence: CASRETLSYNEQFF.

The CDR3 protein is CASSQWDTGGETQYF. This chain joins TRBV3-1 and TRBJ2-5; TCRdb returns TRBD1, unconfirmable since there is no DNA. The CDR3 length is 15 residues. Germline loops: CDR1 LGHDT, CDR2 YNNKEL (reference sequence).

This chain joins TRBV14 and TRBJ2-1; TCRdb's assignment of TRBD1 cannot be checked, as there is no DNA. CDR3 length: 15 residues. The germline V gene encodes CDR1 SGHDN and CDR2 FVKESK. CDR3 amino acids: CASSQPQVAYNEQFF.

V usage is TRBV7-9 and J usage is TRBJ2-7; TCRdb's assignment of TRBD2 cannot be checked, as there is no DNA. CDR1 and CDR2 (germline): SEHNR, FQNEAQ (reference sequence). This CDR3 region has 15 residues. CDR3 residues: CASSEGTSWGYEQYF. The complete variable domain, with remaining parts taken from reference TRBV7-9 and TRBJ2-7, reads DTGVSQNPRHKITKRGQNVTFRCDPISEHNRLYWYRQTLGQGPEFLTYFQNEAQLEKSRLLSDRFSAERPKGSFSTLEIQRTEQGDSAMYLCASSEGTSWGYEQYFGPGTRLTVT.

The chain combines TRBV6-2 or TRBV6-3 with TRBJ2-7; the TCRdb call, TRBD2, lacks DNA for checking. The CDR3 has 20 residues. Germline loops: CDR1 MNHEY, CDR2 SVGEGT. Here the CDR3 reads CASSYPRGAGELYLVLEQYF.

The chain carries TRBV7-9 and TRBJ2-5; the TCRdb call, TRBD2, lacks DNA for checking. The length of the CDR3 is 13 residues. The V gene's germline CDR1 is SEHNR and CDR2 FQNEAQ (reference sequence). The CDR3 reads CASRSGNGETQYF. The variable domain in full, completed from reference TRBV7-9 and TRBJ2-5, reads DTGVSQNPRHKITKRGQNVTFRCDPISEHNRLYWYRQTLGQGPEFLTYFQNEAQLEKSRLLSDRFSAERPKGSFSTLEIQRTEQGDSAMYLCASRSGNGETQYFGPGTRLLVL.

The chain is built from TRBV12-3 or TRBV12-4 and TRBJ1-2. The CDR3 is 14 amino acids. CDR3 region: CASSPMGKTTGYTF.

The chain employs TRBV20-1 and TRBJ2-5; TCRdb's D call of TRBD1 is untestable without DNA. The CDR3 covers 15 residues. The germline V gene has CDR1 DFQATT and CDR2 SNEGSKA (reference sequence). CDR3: CSAPWGAILQETQYF.

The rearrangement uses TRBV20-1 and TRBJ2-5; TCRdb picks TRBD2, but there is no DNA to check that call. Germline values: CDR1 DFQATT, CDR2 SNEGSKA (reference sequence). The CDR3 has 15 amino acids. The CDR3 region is CSASFGVAMSETQYF.

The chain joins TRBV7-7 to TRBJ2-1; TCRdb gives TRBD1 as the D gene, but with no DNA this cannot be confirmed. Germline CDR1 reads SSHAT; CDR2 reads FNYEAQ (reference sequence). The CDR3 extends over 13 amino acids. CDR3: CASSPGTSTEQFF.

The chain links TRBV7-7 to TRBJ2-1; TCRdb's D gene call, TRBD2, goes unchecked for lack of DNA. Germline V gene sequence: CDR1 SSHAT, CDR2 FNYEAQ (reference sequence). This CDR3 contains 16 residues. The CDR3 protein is CASSPSSGTSGSEQFF.

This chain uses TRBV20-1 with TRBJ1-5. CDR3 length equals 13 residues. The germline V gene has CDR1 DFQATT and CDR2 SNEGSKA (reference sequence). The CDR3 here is CSASDGLNQPQHF.

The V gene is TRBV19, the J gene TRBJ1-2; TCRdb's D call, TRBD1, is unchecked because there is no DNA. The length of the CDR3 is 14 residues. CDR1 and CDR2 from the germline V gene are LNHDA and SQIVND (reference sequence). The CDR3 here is CASSPRQDFYGYTF.

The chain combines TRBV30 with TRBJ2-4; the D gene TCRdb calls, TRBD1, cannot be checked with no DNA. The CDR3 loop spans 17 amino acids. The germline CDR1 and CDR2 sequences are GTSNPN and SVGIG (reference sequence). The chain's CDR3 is CAWTVGAGILAKNIQYF.

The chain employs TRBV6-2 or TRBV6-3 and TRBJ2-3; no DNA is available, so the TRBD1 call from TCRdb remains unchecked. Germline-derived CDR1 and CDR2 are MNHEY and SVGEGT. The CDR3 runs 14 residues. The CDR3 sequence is CAIRDQGGADTQYF.

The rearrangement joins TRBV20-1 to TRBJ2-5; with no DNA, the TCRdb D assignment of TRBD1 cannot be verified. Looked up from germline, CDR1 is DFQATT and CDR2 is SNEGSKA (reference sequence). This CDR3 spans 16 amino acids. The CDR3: CSARGQGQLYQETQYF.

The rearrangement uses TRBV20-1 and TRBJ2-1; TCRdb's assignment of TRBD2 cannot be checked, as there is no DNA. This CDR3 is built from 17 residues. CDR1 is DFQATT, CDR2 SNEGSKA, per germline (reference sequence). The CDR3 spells CSARALQLAGGPPEQFF.

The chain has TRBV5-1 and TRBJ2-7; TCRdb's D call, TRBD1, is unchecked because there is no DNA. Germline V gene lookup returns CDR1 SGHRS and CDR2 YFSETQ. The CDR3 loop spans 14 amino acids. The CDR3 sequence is CASRSGYDVYEQYF.

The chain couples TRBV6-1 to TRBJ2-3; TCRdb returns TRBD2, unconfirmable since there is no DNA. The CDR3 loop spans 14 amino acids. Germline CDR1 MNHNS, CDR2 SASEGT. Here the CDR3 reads CASSGGRAPDTQYF.

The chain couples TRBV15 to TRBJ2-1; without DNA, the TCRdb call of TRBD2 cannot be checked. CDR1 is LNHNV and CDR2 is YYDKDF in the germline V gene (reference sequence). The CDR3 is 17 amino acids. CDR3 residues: CATSRVSGVSSYNEQFF.

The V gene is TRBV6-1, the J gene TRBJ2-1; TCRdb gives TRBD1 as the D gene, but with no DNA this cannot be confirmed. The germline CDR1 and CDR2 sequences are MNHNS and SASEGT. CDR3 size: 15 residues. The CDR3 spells CASSVDRGPYNEQFF.

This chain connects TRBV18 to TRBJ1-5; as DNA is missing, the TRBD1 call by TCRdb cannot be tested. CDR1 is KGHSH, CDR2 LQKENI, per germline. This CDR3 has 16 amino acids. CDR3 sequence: CASSQNTGGFGQPQHF.

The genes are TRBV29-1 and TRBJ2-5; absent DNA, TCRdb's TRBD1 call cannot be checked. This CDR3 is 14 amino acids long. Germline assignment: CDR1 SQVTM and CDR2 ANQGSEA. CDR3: CSVRAGTTQETQYF.